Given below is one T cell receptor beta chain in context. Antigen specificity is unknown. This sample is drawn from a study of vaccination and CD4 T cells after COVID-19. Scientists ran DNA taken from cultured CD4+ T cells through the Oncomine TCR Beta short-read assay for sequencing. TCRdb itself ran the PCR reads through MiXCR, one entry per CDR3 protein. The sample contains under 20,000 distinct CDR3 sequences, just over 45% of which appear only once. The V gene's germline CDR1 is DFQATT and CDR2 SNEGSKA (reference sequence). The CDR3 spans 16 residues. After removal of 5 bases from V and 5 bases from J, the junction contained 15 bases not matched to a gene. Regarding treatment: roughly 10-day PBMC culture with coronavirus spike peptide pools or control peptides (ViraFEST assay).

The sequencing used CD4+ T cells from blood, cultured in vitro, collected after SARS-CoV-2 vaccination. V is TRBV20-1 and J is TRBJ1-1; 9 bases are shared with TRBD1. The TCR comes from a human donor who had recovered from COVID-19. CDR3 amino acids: CSAVTLPGQGLTEAFF. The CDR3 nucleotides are TGCAGTGCTGTTACCCTACCGGGACAGGGTCTAACTGAAGCTTTCTTT.